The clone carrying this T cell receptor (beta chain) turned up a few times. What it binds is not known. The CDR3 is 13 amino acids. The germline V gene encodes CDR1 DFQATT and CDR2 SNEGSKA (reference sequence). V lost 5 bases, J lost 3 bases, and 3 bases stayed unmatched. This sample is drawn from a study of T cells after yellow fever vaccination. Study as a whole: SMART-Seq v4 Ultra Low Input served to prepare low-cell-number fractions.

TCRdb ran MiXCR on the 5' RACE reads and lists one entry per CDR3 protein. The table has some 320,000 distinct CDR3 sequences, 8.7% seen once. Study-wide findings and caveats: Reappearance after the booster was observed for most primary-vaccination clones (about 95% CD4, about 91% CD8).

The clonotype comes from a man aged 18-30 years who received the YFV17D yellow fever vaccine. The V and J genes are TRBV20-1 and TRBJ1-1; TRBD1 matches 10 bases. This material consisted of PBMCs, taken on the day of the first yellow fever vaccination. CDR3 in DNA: TGCAGTGCTGGACAGGGGGGGTACACTGAAGCTTTCTTT. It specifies CSAGQGGYTEAFF.